The 12 T cell receptor beta chains below all came from one sample that was sequenced in a study of beta chain features in type 1 diabetes (dated by TCRdb to 2016 to 2019). Library preparation employed the immunoSEQ multiplex PCR assay. The entire isolated RNA was reverse transcribed using the High Capacity cDNA Reverse Transcription Kit, and thus expressed TCRB transcripts were sequenced. Drawn from immuneACCESS, this table holds only the in-frame rearrangements with V and J called that TCRdb kept. Clones are partly lost; checked studies trace under half to an unresolved V gene and leave the rest unexplained. The sample has under 500,000 clones on record, approximately 31% of them singletons. Around 0.065% of the sample is taken by the ten largest. The specimen was naive CD4+ T cells from blood. The cell subset or site label on this specimen signifies: true naive CD4+ T cells. The receptors derive from a man between 18 and 29 years old in good health.

V and J are TRBV5-4 and TRBJ2-7; D is perhaps TRBD2 (5 bases). Germline-derived CDR1 and CDR2 are SGHNT and YYREEE (reference sequence). The V and J ends lost 0 bases and 3 bases respectively, with 13 bases between them. The CDR3 sequence is 15 residues long. The CDR3 protein is CASSLVKGVGYEQYF. CDR3 bases: TGTGCCAGCAGCTTGGTGAAGGGAGTGGGCTACGAGCAGTACTTC.

This chain connects TRBV19 to TRBJ2-2, with a tentative D call TRBD2 (5 bases). The CDR3 length is 14 residues. With 3 bases removed from V and 5 bases from J, the gap between germline ends came to 10 bases. The V gene's germline CDR1 is LNHDA and CDR2 SQIVND (reference sequence). The CDR3 region has the DNA TGTGCCAGTAGTATTCGGACTGAAACCGGGGAGCTGTTTTTT. Amino acid sequence: CASSIRTETGELFF.

This clone occurred a few times. The CDR3 DNA is TGCAGCGTCGAATGCAGGGTGATGAACACTGAAGCTTTCTTT. It translates to CSVECRVMNTEAFF. V and J are TRBV29-1 and TRBJ1-1, with a possible D match to TRBD1 (5 bases). The germline CDR1 and CDR2 sequences are SQVTM and ANQGSEA. V was shortened by 6 bases and J by 0 bases, with 14 bases between the two germline ends. The CDR3 consists of 14 residues.

This clone has a single count. V and J are TRBV30 and TRBJ1-2; 9 nucleotides agree with TRBD1. The germline V gene has CDR1 GTSNPN and CDR2 SVGIG (reference sequence). This CDR3 comprises 15 residues. V lost 0 bases to trimming and J lost 3 bases; unmatched junction nucleotides: 5. The CDR3 nucleotides are TGTGCCTGGAGTGTTTGGACAGGGGATCACTATGGCTACACCTTC. As protein: CAWSVWTGDHYGYTF. Using reference TRBV30 and TRBJ1-2 for the parts outside the CDR3, the full variable domain is SQTIHQWPATLVQPVGSPLSLECTVEGTSNPNLYWYRQAAGRGLQLLFYSVGIGQISSEVPQNLSASRPQDRQFILSSKKLLLSDSGFYLCAWSVWTGDHYGYTFGSGTRLTVV.

This chain connects TRBV5-6 to TRBJ2-5, with D maybe TRBD1 (5 bases). The CDR3 extends over 11 amino acids. Trimming removed 0 bases at V and 10 bases at J, with 7 bases between. Germline CDR1 is SGHDT and CDR2 is YYEEEE. The CDR3 protein is CASSLGQGQYF. Here the CDR3 DNA reads TGTGCCAGCAGCTTGGGGCAGGGCCAGTACTTC.

The chain is built from TRBV4-2 and TRBJ2-5; 9 bases line up with TRBD1. The CDR3 has 16 amino acids. Germline lookup yields CDR1 LGHNA and CDR2 YNFKEQ. V trimming: 0 bases; J trimming: 5 bases; junction bases outside the gene matches: 7. The CDR3 nucleotides are TGTGCCAGCAGCCAAGACCCTGGGACAGGGCGGGAGACCCAGTACTTC. Residues: CASSQDPGTGRETQYF.

The chain links TRBV4-1 to TRBJ2-3, with TRBD1 identical over 7 bases. This CDR3 is built from 16 residues. The V gene end was trimmed by 2 bases and the J gene end by 0 bases; junction bases not matched to a gene: 5. Germline CDR1 reads MGHRA; CDR2 reads YSYEKL. CDR3 bases: TGCGCCAGCAGCCAATACCCGGGACAGAGCACAGATACGCAGTATTTT. This gives the protein CASSQYPGQSTDTQYF.

This clone has only a few counts. The chain employs TRBV29-1 and TRBJ2-7; 8 bases match TRBD1. The CDR3 loop spans 12 amino acids. From germline, CDR1 is SQVTM and CDR2 ANQGSEA. V lost 5 bases and J lost 9; bases outside the gene matches: 9. The CDR3 region has the DNA TGCAGCGTTCAACCGGACAGGGATACGCAGTACTTC. Protein: CSVQPDRDTQYF.

V usage is TRBV28 and J usage is TRBJ2-1; D is possibly TRBD2 (6 bases). CDR3 length: 14 amino acids. Germline-derived CDR1 and CDR2 are MDHEN and SYDVKM. V was cut by 4 bases and J by 9 bases, with 16 bases left in between. The CDR3 is CASSYAPGGAEQFF. CDR3 coding DNA: TGTGCCAGCAGTTACGCCCCCGGAGGGGCTGAGCAGTTCTTC.

This clone was counted only a few times. The genes are TRBV29-1 and TRBJ2-2; D unclear. Trimming took off 2 bases at V and 4 bases at J, with 5 bases between the two ends. This CDR3 has 12 amino acids. From germline, CDR1 is SQVTM and CDR2 ANQGSEA. CDR3 amino acids: CSVEWGTGELFF. The DNA of the CDR3 is TGCAGCGTTGAATGGGGCACCGGGGAGCTGTTTTTT.

A note on this clone: At the DNA level, this CDR3 is encoded by other sequences in the same sample as well. V is TRBV28 and J is TRBJ1-3; D gene unclear. CDR1 is MDHEN, CDR2 SYDVKM, per germline. This CDR3 has 11 residues. Trimming removed 4 bases at V and 2 bases at J, with 0 bases between. The CDR3 region has the DNA TGTGCCAGCAGTTCTGGAAACACCATATATTTT. This gives the protein CASSSGNTIYF.

The table lists this clone with a few counts. The V gene is TRBV2, the J gene TRBJ1-5; 7 positions agree with TRBD1. Losses at the gene ends were 3 bases for V and 4 bases for J; bases not matched to a gene: 3. Germline V gene sequence: CDR1 SNHLY, CDR2 FYNNEI. CDR3 size: 14 residues. The CDR3 reads CASSDQGVNQPQHF. CDR3 bases: TGTGCCAGCAGTGACCAGGGGGTTAATCAGCCCCAGCATTTT. Combining the CDR3 with reference TRBV2 and TRBJ1-5 gives the whole variable domain EPEVTQTPSHQVTQMGQEVILRCVPISNHLYFYWYRQILGQKVEFLVSFYNNEISEKSEIFDDQFSVERPDGSNFTLKIRSTKLEDSAMYFCASSDQGVNQPQHFGDGTRLSIL.